A single sample gave rise to the 18 T cell receptor beta chains below, sequenced in a study of Graves' ophthalmopathy and Graves' hyperthyroidism. The study amplified TCR beta CDR3 regions using RNA transcripts. RT-PCR was first run with HTBI primers, then multiplex PCR in a second round. TCRdb called the multiplex PCR reads again in MiXCR, with one record for every CDR3 protein. This sample has about 210,000 distinct CDR3 sequences, with 25% to 30% found just once. Sequencing input: peripheral blood. These receptors were taken from a man aged 45-65 years with Graves' ophthalmopathy.

This clonotype was detected ten times or more. The chain employs TRBV28 and TRBJ2-5; 9 bases match TRBD1. Trimming took 6 bases from V and 7 from J; bases not matched to a gene: 6. Per germline, CDR1 MDHEN and CDR2 SYDVKM. The CDR3 is 13 residues long. CDR3 sequence (DNA): TGTGCCAGCAGCCGACAGGGGGTGAGGACCCAGTACTTC. It yields the protein CASSRQGVRTQYF.

This clonotype was seen at least ten times. The rearrangement uses TRBV7-2 and TRBJ1-4; a possible D gene is TRBD1 (5 bases). The CDR3 runs 14 residues. The V gene's germline CDR1 is SGHTA and CDR2 FQGNSA. Trimming removed 5 bases at V and 14 bases at J, with 21 bases between. The CDR3 bases are TGTGCCAGCAGCCCCAGCGGGGCCGGCCCATCGCTGTTTTTT. Encoded protein: CASSPSGAGPSLFF.

This clonotype was recorded at least ten times. This chain uses TRBV9 with TRBJ2-5, with 12 bases identical to TRBD2. This CDR3 is 14 amino acids long. The V gene end was trimmed by 4 bases and the J gene end by 5 bases; junction bases not matched to a gene: 3. CDR1 and CDR2 from the germline V gene are SGDLS and YYNGEE. The CDR3 reads CASSTGTSGETQYF. Written as DNA, the CDR3 is TGTGCCAGCAGCACCGGGACTAGCGGGGAGACCCAGTACTTC. Variable domain in full (rest from reference TRBV9 and TRBJ2-5): DSGVTQTPKHLITATGQRVTLRCSPRSGDLSVYWYQQSLDQGLQFLIQYYNGEERAKGNILERFSAQQFPDLHSELNLSSLELGDSALYFCASSTGTSGETQYFGPGTRLLVL.

This clonotype was seen only a few times. The gene calls are TRBV6-1 and TRBJ2-5; 12 nucleotides line up with TRBD2. The CDR3 length is 16 residues. Unmatched junction bases numbered 7, after V lost 1 base and J lost 7 bases. CDR1 and CDR2 (germline): MNHNS, SASEGT. In nucleotides, the CDR3 is TGTGCCAGCAGTGAAGAAGCGTCTAGCGGGAGGGGGACCCAGTACTTC. Its translation is CASSEEASSGRGTQYF.

The J gene is TRBJ2-7, the V gene TRBV4-1, with D unclear. CDR3 length: 15 amino acids. Germline V CDR1 and CDR2: MGHRA, YSYEKL. The V end lost 1 base, the J end lost 1 base, and 11 bases lay between the germline ends. The chain's CDR3 is CASSQALTTSYEQYF. CDR3 DNA sequence: TGCGCCAGCAGCCAAGCTCTGACAACGTCCTACGAGCAGTACTTC.

The table lists this clonotype with many counts. The genes are TRBV29-1 and TRBJ2-2, with 7 bases matching TRBD1. The CDR3 runs to 13 residues. Germline values: CDR1 SQVTM, CDR2 ANQGSEA. J gave up 5 bases and V 6 bases, and 6 bases lay outside the gene matches. The CDR3 DNA reads as TGCAGCGTGAACAGGGGCACAACCGGGGAGCTGTTTTTT. Translating gives CSVNRGTTGELFF.

This clonotype has at least ten counts. The chain uses TRBV6-5 and TRBJ2-7; 8 positions agree with TRBD2. The CDR3 loop spans 15 amino acids. The J segment lost 0 bases and the V segment lost 6 bases, leaving 7 bases of the junction unmatched. CDR1 and CDR2 from the germline V gene are MNHEY and SVGAGI. CDR3 DNA sequence: TGTGCCAGCAGATACGGGGGGGGAGTCTCCTACGAGCAGTACTTC. Translated, it gives CASRYGGGVSYEQYF.

This clonotype showed up many times. The chain employs TRBV5-4 and TRBJ2-7, with 12 bases fitting TRBD2. The CDR3 covers 16 residues. The V gene's germline CDR1 is SGHNT and CDR2 YYREEE (reference sequence). The ends lost 0 bases at V and 1 base at J; junction bases unmatched: 2. The CDR3, as DNA: TGTGCCAGCAGCTTGGGACTAGCGGGAGTATCCTACGAGCAGTACTTC. Translation gives CASSLGLAGVSYEQYF. Variable domain in full (rest from reference TRBV5-4 and TRBJ2-7): ETGVTQSPTHLIKTRGQQVTLRCSSQSGHNTVSWYQQALGQGPQFIFQYYREEENGRGNFPPRFSGLQFPNYSSELNVNALELDDSALYLCASSLGLAGVSYEQYFGPGTRLTVT.

Many counts were recorded for this clonotype. The V gene is TRBV7-9, the J gene TRBJ1-1, with D perhaps TRBD1 (6 bases). V was pared by 6 bases and J by 3 bases, with 8 bases between. The CDR3 is 12 residues long. CDR1 is SEHNR and CDR2 is FQNEAQ in the germline V gene (reference sequence). In DNA, the CDR3 is TGTGCCAGCAGACCAGGGGACACTGAAGCTTTCTTT. It translates to CASRPGDTEAFF.

This clonotype was detected many times. The rearrangement links TRBV20-1 to TRBJ2-5; maybe TRBD2 (6 bases). V lost 3 bases to trimming and J lost 2 bases, with 16 bases between them. Germline V CDR1 and CDR2: DFQATT, SNEGSKA (reference sequence). The CDR3 runs 15 residues. CDR3 residues: CSASRRGSRQETQYF. CDR3 nucleotide sequence: TGCAGTGCTAGCCGCCGGGGGTCACGACAAGAGACCCAGTACTTC.

This rearrangement joins TRBV30 to TRBJ2-2; TRBD1 is a possible D gene (6 bases). The germline CDR1 and CDR2 sequences are GTSNPN and SVGIG (reference sequence). V was pared by 3 bases and J by 0 bases, with 11 bases between. The CDR3 has 15 amino acids. CDR3 amino acids: CAWRLQGTNTGELFF. CDR3 DNA sequence: TGTGCCTGGAGGCTACAGGGAACGAACACCGGGGAGCTGTTTTTT.

This chain connects TRBV11-2 to TRBJ1-2, with TRBD1 as a possible D gene (5 bases). Trimming took off 0 bases at V and 2 bases at J, with 13 bases between the two ends. The CDR3 runs to 16 residues. CDR1 and CDR2 (germline): SGHAT, FQNNGV. CDR3: CASSLEGARANYGYTF. CDR3 coding DNA: TGTGCCAGCAGCTTAGAAGGGGCCAGGGCGAACTATGGCTACACCTTC.

This clonotype has at least ten counts. One end of the junction varies from germline; a read error may be responsible. The J gene is TRBJ2-7, the V gene TRBV5-1; TRBD1 matches 11 bases. The CDR3 consists of 14 residues. Germline V CDR1 and CDR2: SGHRS, YFSETQ. Here the CDR3 DNA reads TGCGCCAGCCGCAGGACAGGGGGCTCCTACGTGCAGTACTTC. Its translation is CASRRTGGSYVQYF.

The chain is built from TRBV12-3 or TRBV12-4 and TRBJ2-5, with TRBD2 identical over 7 bases. Trimming cost V 1 base and J 7 bases; bases outside gene matches: 6. This CDR3 has 14 amino acids. The CDR3, as DNA: TGTGCCAGCAGTTTAGGAGGCAGGGAGGGGACCCAGTACTTC. It codes for CASSLGGREGTQYF.

This clonotype was detected many times. The chain combines TRBV6-1 with TRBJ1-1; D gene uncertain. Deletions cut 8 bases from V and 4 bases from J, with 20 bases between. The CDR3 loop spans 15 amino acids. Germline CDR1 reads MNHNS; CDR2 reads SASEGT. The CDR3 coding sequence is TGTGCCAGCGCTAAACTACACCGGGGTGTCACTGAAGCTTTCTTT. Protein: CASAKLHRGVTEAFF.

There are many counts of this clonotype. The chain couples TRBV2 to TRBJ1-1; D is perhaps TRBD1 (5 bases). The CDR3 spans 13 residues. Germline lookup yields CDR1 SNHLY and CDR2 FYNNEI. The germline V and J ends were trimmed by 5 bases and 5 bases, with 12 bases remaining between them. CDR3 residues: CASSKGEGTEAFF. The CDR3 DNA reads TGTGCCAGCAGTAAAGGGGAAGGGACTGAAGCTTTCTTT.

At least ten counts were recorded for this clonotype. The V and J genes are TRBV5-5 and TRBJ2-5; weak D call: TRBD2 (5 bases). Per the germline V gene, CDR1 is SGHKS and CDR2 is YYEKEE (reference sequence). CDR3 length: 15 amino acids. The V gene lost 3 bases and the J gene lost 5 bases, with 17 bases spanning the gap. CDR3 DNA: TGTGCCAGCAGCTACGGCGACGCACCGGGGGAGACCCAGTACTTC. Its protein is CASSYGDAPGETQYF.

This clonotype was counted at least ten times. The V call is TRBV28, the J call TRBJ1-1; a possible D gene is TRBD1 (5 bases). V was pared by 3 bases and J by 1 base, with 9 bases between. CDR1 and CDR2 (germline): MDHEN, SYDVKM. The CDR3 is 14 residues long. The CDR3 DNA follows: TGTGCCAGCAGTTTCTGGCAGGGGAACACTGAAGCTTTCTTT. Its translation is CASSFWQGNTEAFF.